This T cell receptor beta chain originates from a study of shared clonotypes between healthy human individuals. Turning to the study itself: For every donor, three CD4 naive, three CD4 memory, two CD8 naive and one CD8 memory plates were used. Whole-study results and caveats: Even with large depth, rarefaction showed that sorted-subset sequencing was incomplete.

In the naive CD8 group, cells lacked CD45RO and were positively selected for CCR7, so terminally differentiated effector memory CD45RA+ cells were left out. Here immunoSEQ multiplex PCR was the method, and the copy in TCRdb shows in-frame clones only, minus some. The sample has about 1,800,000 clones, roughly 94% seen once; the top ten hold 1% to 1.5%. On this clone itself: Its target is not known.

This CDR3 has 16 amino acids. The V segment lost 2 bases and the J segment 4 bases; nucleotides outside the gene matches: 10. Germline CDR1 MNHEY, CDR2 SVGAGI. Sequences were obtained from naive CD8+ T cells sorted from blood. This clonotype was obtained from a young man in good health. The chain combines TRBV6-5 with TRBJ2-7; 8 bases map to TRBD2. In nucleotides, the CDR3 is TGTGCCAGCAGTTACGGGGTAGCGGGGTTTCTTTACGAGCAGTACTTC. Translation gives CASSYGVAGFLYEQYF.